Given below is one T cell receptor (beta chain) in context. The data were taken from a study of blood T cell repertoires in COVID-19. Study information: The origin of the acute and convalescent COVID-19 samples was the United States, Italy and Spain. The analysed material was cDNA or gDNA that came from T cells, B-cell-depleted T cells, or PBMCs.

In the study's own analysis: From reference gene primer amplification, estimates of nucleated cell counts were derived. Clones were sequenced by immunoSEQ multiplex PCR, and TCRdb holds only the in-frame ones, with some missing. That table gives V, J and clone size, and the DNA gave D and trimming. Among approximately 54,000 clones listed, more than 75% were seen once. Specimen: peripheral blood. The receptor's source is a man aged 50 or older with acute or convalescent COVID-19.

The CDR3: CASSPGGGRAYYEQYF. In nucleotides, the CDR3 is TGCGCCAGCAGCCCTGGGGGCGGGAGAGCATACTACGAGCAGTACTTC. This chain uses TRBV5-1 with TRBJ2-7, with D possibly TRBD2 on 7 matching bases. The CDR3 is made up of 16 amino acids. Germline V lookup: CDR1 SGHRS, CDR2 YFSETQ. V shed 4 bases and J shed 3 bases, with 20 bases lying between them.